Below are 16 T cell receptor beta chains sequenced from a single sample in a study of spatial heterogeneity in lung cancer. Time point reported: blood at routine non-recurrence follow-up after resection. A single record per CDR3 protein comes from TCRdb applying MiXCR to the 5' RACE reads. The sample shows around 100,000 distinct CDR3 sequences, approximately 11% of them seen only once. The sample consisted of PBMCs, taken at follow-up. These receptor sequences come from a female donor with early-stage non-small cell lung cancer.

This clonotype was seen repeatedly, ten times or more. The chain joins TRBV28 to TRBJ2-7, with a tentative D call TRBD1 (6 bases). Germline V gene data show CDR1 as MDHEN and CDR2 as SYDVKM. V was clipped by 5 bases and J by 4 bases, with 9 bases between them. The CDR3 length is 12 residues. The CDR3 nucleotides are TGTGCCAGCAGTCAGCAGGGGTACGAGCAGTACTTC. Protein sequence: CASSQQGYEQYF.

The chain links TRBV7-2 to TRBJ2-3; the D is unclear. V was trimmed by 0 bases and J by 2 bases, leaving 3 bases between them. Germline V gene data show CDR1 as SGHTA and CDR2 as FQGNSA. The CDR3 extends over 13 amino acids. In DNA form, the CDR3 reads TGTGCCAGCAGCTTAGCGGTCACAGATACGCAGTATTTT. Translating gives CASSLAVTDTQYF.

This clonotype was seen only a few times. The chain couples TRBV18 to TRBJ1-1; TRBD1 is a possible D gene (5 bases). Trimming left V 6 bases short and J 0 bases short, with 11 bases between. This CDR3 region has 14 residues. Germline V CDR1 and CDR2: KGHSH, LQKENI. The chain's CDR3 is CASSPGIMNTEAFF. Here the CDR3 DNA reads TGTGCCAGCTCGCCAGGGATCATGAACACTGAAGCTTTCTTT. The full variable domain, completed using reference TRBV18 and TRBJ1-1, is NAGVMQNPRHLVRRRGQEARLRCSPMKGHSHVYWYRQLPEEGLKFMVYLQKENIIDESGMPKERFSAEFPKEGPSILRIQQVVRGDSAAYFCASSPGIMNTEAFFGQGTRLTVV.

Details on this clonotype: One end of the junction does not line up with germline, which may come from a read error. The chain links TRBV11-2 to TRBJ2-7; TRBD2 aligns across 13 bases. The germline V gene has CDR1 SGHAT and CDR2 FQNNGV. This CDR3 comprises 15 residues. The DNA for the CDR3 is TGTGCCAGCAGCTTAACCGACGGACTAGCGGGAGCCACGCACTTC. Its translation: CASSLTDGLAGATHF.

Concerning this clonotype itself: A much larger clonotype is one base distant, so this may be a read error. The genes are TRBV6-2 or TRBV6-3 and TRBJ1-5; D not resolved. Per the germline V gene, CDR1 is MNHEY and CDR2 is SVGEGT. There are 15 residues in the CDR3. CDR3 region: CASSTYRVPNRPQHF. For the CDR3, the DNA is TGTGCCAGCAGTACATACCGGGTTCCTAATCGGCCCCAGCATTTT.

This rearrangement joins TRBV11-3 to TRBJ2-2, with D hard to call. Germline CDR1 SGHNT, CDR2 YENEEA. The V end lost 4 bases, the J end lost 0 bases, and 18 bases lay between the germline ends. The CDR3 runs 18 residues. As DNA, the CDR3 is TGTGCCAGCAGCTCCACCTTTGGGCGGACCGCGAACACCGGGGAGCTGTTTTTT. Translated: CASSSTFGRTANTGELFF.

As concerns this clonotype: With a much larger clone just one base away, this may be a read error. The rearrangement uses TRBV20-1 and TRBJ2-7; 9 bases match TRBD2. Germline CDR1 DFQATT, CDR2 SNEGSKA (reference sequence). The CDR3 is 13 residues long. The V and J ends lost 3 bases and 0 bases, in that order; junction bases with no gene match: 0. The CDR3 region is CSASSGSSYEQYF. For the CDR3, the DNA is TGCAGTGCTAGTAGCGGGAGCTCCTACGAGCAGTACTTC.

This clonotype came up many times. The chain has TRBV20-1 and TRBJ1-1, with D unresolved. Per germline, CDR1 DFQATT and CDR2 SNEGSKA (reference sequence). V was trimmed by 0 bases and J by 4 bases, leaving 9 bases between them. The CDR3 sequence is 13 residues long. CDR3 amino acids: CSARDGRITEAFF. Here the CDR3 DNA reads TGCAGTGCTAGAGATGGAAGGATCACTGAAGCTTTCTTT.

This clonotype was found many times. This chain connects TRBV19 to TRBJ2-1; possible D gene TRBD2, 5 bases. V lost 7 bases to trimming and J lost 5 bases, with 12 bases between them. The germline V gene encodes CDR1 LNHDA and CDR2 SQIVND (reference sequence). The CDR3 length is 13 residues. The CDR3 loop is CASTPPGNNEQFF. The CDR3 coding sequence is TGTGCCAGTACCCCCCCCGGGAACAATGAGCAGTTCTTC.

This clonotype occurred many times. The chain joins TRBV5-1 to TRBJ2-5, with D unclear. CDR1 is SGHRS and CDR2 is YFSETQ in the germline V gene. Between the trimmed V and J ends, which lost 4 bases and 5 bases, there was a span of 12 bases. This CDR3 spans 13 amino acids. CDR3: CASSHRPSETQYF. In DNA form, the CDR3 reads TGCGCCAGCAGCCACCGGCCTTCGGAGACCCAGTACTTC.

The chain has TRBV20-1 and TRBJ2-3; TRBD2 matches 13 bases. V shed 1 base and J 6 bases; nucleotides not matched to a gene: 4. This CDR3 has 15 residues. Per the germline V gene, CDR1 is DFQATT and CDR2 is SNEGSKA (reference sequence). The chain's CDR3 is CSARGTSGSLDTQYF. The CDR3 coding sequence is TGCAGTGCTAGAGGGACTAGCGGGAGTTTGGATACGCAGTATTTT.

This clonotype appeared a few times. The genes are TRBV27 and TRBJ2-3, with a tentative D call TRBD2 (5 bases). The CDR3 spans 17 residues. CDR1 MNHEY and CDR2 SMNVEV come from the germline V gene (reference sequence). Trimming pared 2 bases from V and 3 bases from J, leaving 18 bases between. CDR3 sequence (DNA): TGTGCCAGCAGTTTAGATAGCCGGACTCAATCAACAGATACGCAGTATTTT. Protein product: CASSLDSRTQSTDTQYF.

This clonotype was observed a few times. In DNA, the CDR3 is TGTGCCAGCAGTTTATGGGGAGTCGGGGGACAGTCGAGCTCCTACAATGAGCAGTTCTTC. Translating gives CASSLWGVGGQSSSYNEQFF. J is TRBJ2-1 and V is TRBV28; perhaps TRBD1 as D (7 bases). Germline CDR1 MDHEN, CDR2 SYDVKM. This CDR3 is built from 20 residues. V lost 0 bases to trimming and J lost 0 bases, with 21 bases between them. Looking up the rest from reference TRBV28 and TRBJ2-1 gives the full variable domain: DVKVTQSSRYLVKRTGEKVFLECVQDMDHENMFWYRQDPGLGLRLIYFSYDVKMKEKGDIPEGYSVSREKKERFSLILESASTNQTSMYLCASSLWGVGGQSSSYNEQFFGPGTRLTVL.

A few counts support this clonotype. The CDR3 sequence: CASILGDGNYGYTF. The CDR3 nucleotides read TGTGCCAGCATCCTGGGGGACGGGAACTATGGCTACACCTTC. This chain connects TRBV5-6 to TRBJ1-2; TRBD1 is a possible D gene (5 bases). This CDR3 region has 14 residues. Trimming left V 6 bases short and J 2 bases short, with 14 bases between. The germline V gene encodes CDR1 SGHDT and CDR2 YYEEEE.

This clonotype was detected ten times or more. The V gene is TRBV27, the J gene TRBJ1-5; D remains unclear. The CDR3 extends over 15 amino acids. Trimming left V 6 bases short and J 5 bases short, with 17 bases between. The germline gives CDR1 MNHEY, CDR2 SMNVEV (reference sequence). The CDR3 DNA is TGTGCCAGCAGATCGGGTGAATCGTTCCATCAGCCCCAGCATTTT. This translates into CASRSGESFHQPQHF.

This clonotype was counted only a few times. This chain joins TRBV11-3 and TRBJ2-1, with TRBD2 matching over 9 bases. This CDR3 spans 16 amino acids. V shed 4 bases, J shed 0 bases, and the junction held 4 bases outside the gene matches. Germline CDR1 and CDR2: SGHNT and YENEEA. CDR3 region: CASSSRLADSYNEQFF. As DNA, the CDR3 is TGTGCCAGCAGCTCCCGACTAGCGGACTCCTACAATGAGCAGTTCTTC.